The rows below give T cell receptor beta chains drawn from one sample of a study of T cell repertoires in cytomegalovirus infection. For these TCRs, the target antigens are not known. TCRdb re-called the reads with MiXCR, one entry per CDR3 protein. The sample contains 550,000 to 700,000 distinct CDR3 sequences, almost 40% of which appear only once. Specimen: cultured PBMCs, collected from culture after CMV antigen stimulation. These TCRs come from a human donor in good health (CMV status not recorded). Some clones in this sample may be carry-over from other donors' samples. Each CDR3 is given with its conserved first and last residue. The order of the fields is clone size, V gene, D gene, J gene, CDR3 DNA, CDR3 protein. D genes are given only for firm matches. The listing skips clone size in some rows; elsewhere it reads once, few, many or a size class.

clone_size: many; v_call: TRBV7-8; d_call: TRBD2; j_call: TRBJ2-1; cdr3_nt: TGTGCCAGCAGCCGTCCTGGGCTAGGGGAGGGCTACAATGAGCAGTTCTTC; cdr3_aa: CASSRPGLGEGYNEQFF
clone_size: NA; v_call: TRBV10-3; d_call: TRBD2; j_call: TRBJ2-5; cdr3_nt: TGTGCCATCAGTTACTCGGGGGGTTTCCAAGAGACCCAGTACTTC; cdr3_aa: CAISYSGGFQETQYF
clone_size: many; v_call: TRBV7-2; d_call: NA; j_call: TRBJ2-7; cdr3_nt: TGTGCCAGCAGCTCTCTAAGCGGATCTCAGCAGTACTTC; cdr3_aa: CASSSLSGSQQYF
clone_size: NA; v_call: TRBV19; d_call: NA; j_call: TRBJ1-5; cdr3_nt: TGTGCCAGTAGTCCCCCGGAAAGGGCAGGGAGGGTCGGCAATCAGCCCCAGCATTTT; cdr3_aa: CASSPPERAGRVGNQPQHF
clone_size: NA; v_call: TRBV11-1; d_call: NA; j_call: TRBJ2-5; cdr3_nt: TGTGCCAGCAGCCAACGTGGGGTAGTGGAGACCCAGTACTTC; cdr3_aa: CASSQRGVVETQYF
clone_size: few; v_call: TRBV6-2/TRBV6-3; d_call: NA; j_call: TRBJ1-5; cdr3_nt: TGTGCCAGCAGTTACCTTGGGTTGAGTACGAATCAGCCCCAGCATTTT; cdr3_aa: CASSYLGLSTNQPQHF
clone_size: NA; v_call: TRBV7-6; d_call: TRBD2; j_call: TRBJ2-7; cdr3_nt: TGTGCCAGCAGCAAACGGACTAGCGGGAGTACCTACGAGCAGTACTTC; cdr3_aa: CASSKRTSGSTYEQYF
clone_size: NA; v_call: TRBV5-4; d_call: NA; j_call: TRBJ2-2; cdr3_nt: TGTGCCAGCAGGACAGCGATAGGGGACACCGGGGAGCTGTTTTTT; cdr3_aa: CASRTAIGDTGELFF
clone_size: few; v_call: TRBV7-2; d_call: NA; j_call: TRBJ2-7; cdr3_nt: TGTGCCAGCAGCCAGGGCAGGGATGGGTACGAGCAGTACTTC; cdr3_aa: CASSQGRDGYEQYF
clone_size: NA; v_call: TRBV7-8; d_call: NA; j_call: TRBJ2-3; cdr3_nt: TGTGCCAGCAGCGGGACTAGCACAGATACGCAGTATTTT; cdr3_aa: CASSGTSTDTQYF
clone_size: NA; v_call: TRBV10-3; d_call: TRBD1; j_call: TRBJ1-1; cdr3_nt: TGTGCCATCAGTAATGGACAGGGAAACACAGAAGCTTTCTTT; cdr3_aa: CAISNGQGNTEAFF
clone_size: many; v_call: TRBV7-2; d_call: TRBD1; j_call: TRBJ2-5; cdr3_nt: TGTGCCAGCAGCTTCCTTCCGGGACAGGGGGAGACCCAGTACTTC; cdr3_aa: CASSFLPGQGETQYF
clone_size: few; v_call: TRBV27; d_call: NA; j_call: TRBJ2-3; cdr3_nt: TGTGCCAGCAGTTTACTCGGGGGTTACACAGATACGCAGTATTTT; cdr3_aa: CASSLLGGYTDTQYF
clone_size: NA; v_call: TRBV7-2; d_call: NA; j_call: TRBJ2-7; cdr3_nt: TGTGCCAGCAGCTTGGGGCGGGGCCCCTCCTACGAGCAGTACTTC; cdr3_aa: CASSLGRGPSYEQYF
clone_size: NA; v_call: TRBV3-1; d_call: NA; j_call: TRBJ1-1; cdr3_nt: TGTGCCAGCAGCCAAGGACCGGCCGAGGGGACTGAAGCTTTCTTT; cdr3_aa: CASSQGPAEGTEAFF
clone_size: few; v_call: TRBV14; d_call: NA; j_call: TRBJ1-2; cdr3_nt: TGTGCCAGCAGCCAAGAAGGGGACGGCTACACCTTC; cdr3_aa: CASSQEGDGYTF
clone_size: few; v_call: TRBV20-1; d_call: NA; j_call: TRBJ2-5; cdr3_nt: TGCAGTGCTAGGTATTCGCTACACGAGGCCGCGGAACTTTCGGCCCAGTACTTC; cdr3_aa: CSARYSLHEAAELSAQYF
clone_size: NA; v_call: TRBV6-6; d_call: NA; j_call: TRBJ2-2; cdr3_nt: TGTGCCAGCAGTTACCGGGTCGGAAACACCGGGGAGCTGTTTTTT; cdr3_aa: CASSYRVGNTGELFF